This TCR beta chain was recorded in a study of OX40 agonist ivuxolimab in advanced cancers. The overall study: Ivuxolimab, an antibody acting as an agonist of OX40 (CD134), was used to treat patients. Broader study findings: Clonal expansion by week 6 occurred in CD4+ and CD8+ blood T cells (at 0.1 to 3.0 mg/kg). Some patients without response likewise showed low normalized clonal expansion.

Assay used: immunoSEQ multiplex PCR; TCRdb lists only in-frame clones, some missing. The profile shows about 73,000 clones, 75% to 90% of them singletons. The CDR3 is made up of 14 amino acids. V gave up 3 bases and J gave up 2 bases, with 11 bases separating them. Germline values: CDR1 WSHSY, CDR2 SAAADI. Blood was sampled at baseline, cycle 4 day 1, and cycle 7 day 1. About this clone: Its antigen is not known.

The V gene is TRBV10-2, the J gene TRBJ2-7, with D possibly being TRBD1 (5 bases). The sequencing here drew on CD4+ or CD8+ T cells sorted from blood, taken in a trial of the OX40 agonist ivuxolimab. This receptor was identified in an adult with an advanced solid tumor such as melanoma, head and neck, liver or kidney cancer. The CDR3 DNA reads TGCGCCAGCAGTGACACAGGACCCACCTACGAGCAGTACTTC. Its translation: CASSDTGPTYEQYF.